The entry below describes one T cell receptor (beta chain). Its target is unknown. The germline V gene has CDR1 MNHEY and CDR2 SVGAGI. Losses at the gene ends were 0 bases for V and 10 bases for J; bases not matched to a gene: 8. CDR3 size: 16 residues. The sample is drawn from a study of T cell responses to AZD1222 COVID-19 vaccine. Study conclusions and caveats: Only after the peak T cell response were repertoires sampled. Clonal diversity may have been underestimated in mostly white British donors.

This table comes from immunoSEQ multiplex PCR, and its TCRdb copy is limited to in-frame clones, with some not included. The sample lists approximately 130,000 clones, approximately 85% occurring once. Sequencing used peripheral blood, obtained 28 days after the second dose of the MenACWY control vaccine. This TCR came from an adult who received the MenACWY meningococcal vaccine as a control. V gene TRBV6-5 combines with J gene TRBJ1-6; 8 nucleotides match TRBD1. CDR3 nucleotide sequence: TGTGCCAGCAGTTACTCGCCTCCAGGGGGCCGCTCACCCCTCCACTTT. Translation: CASSYSPPGGRSPLHF.